These 14 T cell receptor beta chains were all obtained from the same sample, sequenced in a study of resident and recirculating memory T cells in vitiligo. Only in-frame clones appear in the TCRdb table, and some are missing; sequencing was by immunoSEQ multiplex PCR. The sample gives more than 70,000 clones, around 92% of which show up once; about 5% is in the top ten. What was sequenced was blood. These receptors were taken from a male donor with vitiligo.

The chain joins TRBV7-2 to TRBJ1-1; D not certain. This CDR3 is built from 15 residues. Deletions cut 5 bases from V and 1 base from J, with 14 bases between. Germline V CDR1 and CDR2: SGHTA, FQGNSA. The CDR3 protein is CASSLSGVWNTEAFF. DNA for the CDR3: TGTGCCAGCAGCCTATCCGGAGTATGGAACACTGAAGCTTTCTTT.

The chain couples TRBV28 to TRBJ2-3; TRBD1 matches 9 bases. Trimming cost V 3 bases and J 2 bases; bases outside gene matches: 3. The germline V gene encodes CDR1 MDHEN and CDR2 SYDVKM. This CDR3 has 15 amino acids. The CDR3 bases are TGTGCCAGCAGTTTCCGGGACAGGGACACAGATACGCAGTATTTT. Translation: CASSFRDRDTDTQYF. The full variable domain, rest sourced from reference TRBV28 and TRBJ2-3, is DVKVTQSSRYLVKRTGEKVFLECVQDMDHENMFWYRQDPGLGLRLIYFSYDVKMKEKGDIPEGYSVSREKKERFSLILESASTNQTSMYLCASSFRDRDTDTQYFGPGTRLTVL.

The rearrangement links TRBV4-3 to TRBJ1-2; no clear D. Germline assignment: CDR1 LGHNA and CDR2 YSLEER. V was trimmed by 0 bases and J by 0 bases, leaving 14 bases between them. This CDR3 is built from 17 residues. In DNA form, the CDR3 reads TGCGCCAGCAGCCAAGATAAGACAACCTCGGCTAACTATGGCTACACCTTC. Its protein product is CASSQDKTTSANYGYTF.

V usage is TRBV2 and J usage is TRBJ2-5, with TRBD1 as a possible D gene (6 bases). Per the germline V gene, CDR1 is SNHLY and CDR2 is FYNNEI. V was clipped by 9 bases and J by 0 bases, with 11 bases between them. The CDR3 is 13 residues long. CDR3 nucleotide sequence: TGTGCCAGGGGGGCCCGGGACCAAGAGACCCAGTACTTC. Protein: CARGARDQETQYF.

J is TRBJ1-4 and V is TRBV7-9; 7 bases map to TRBD1. CDR3 size: 14 residues. V was clipped by 5 bases and J by 9 bases; unmatched bases: 9. Germline-derived CDR1 and CDR2 are SEHNR and FQNEAQ (reference sequence). CDR3 protein: CASSVGDSQKKLFF. The CDR3 DNA reads TGTGCCAGCAGCGTGGGGGACAGCCAAAAAAAACTGTTTTTT.

This chain links TRBV28 with TRBJ1-4; weak D call: TRBD1 (5 bases). The CDR3 covers 17 residues. CDR1 is MDHEN, CDR2 SYDVKM, per germline. The germline V and J ends were trimmed by 2 bases and 0 bases, with 13 bases remaining between them. CDR3 protein: CASSLGGDPATNEKLFF. As DNA, the CDR3 is TGTGCCAGCAGTTTAGGGGGGGACCCGGCAACTAATGAAAAACTGTTTTTT.

The chain links TRBV10-2 to TRBJ2-3, with 8 bases identical to TRBD1. Per the germline V gene, CDR1 is WSHSY and CDR2 is SAAADI. The CDR3 is 16 amino acids. V trimming: 7 bases; J trimming: 3 bases; junction bases outside the gene matches: 12. CDR3 loop: CASTVLGDRLTDTQYF. The CDR3 region has the DNA TGCGCCAGCACCGTACTGGGGGACAGGTTGACAGATACGCAGTATTTT.

The J gene is TRBJ1-2, the V gene TRBV28; D unclear. CDR1 is MDHEN and CDR2 is SYDVKM in the germline V gene. The CDR3 spans 15 residues. V dropped 3 bases and J dropped 1 base, with 12 bases sitting between them. The CDR3 coding sequence is TGTGCCAGCAGTTTCGGTGGCGGGATTAACTATGGCTACACCTTC. Encoded protein: CASSFGGGINYGYTF.

The CDR3 DNA reads as TGTGCCTGGACCGGGGTAGCTGGCTACACCTTC. It translates to CAWTGVAGYTF. The chain carries TRBV30 and TRBJ1-2; D not resolved. Trimming shortened V by 4 bases and J by 7 bases, and 10 bases separated the two germline ends. CDR1 GTSNPN and CDR2 SVGIG come from the germline V gene (reference sequence). There are 11 residues in the CDR3.

The chain has TRBV7-8 and TRBJ2-7; 9 nucleotides align to TRBD1. Germline CDR1 and CDR2: SGHVS and FQNEAQ. The V gene end was trimmed by 3 bases and the J gene end by 5 bases; junction bases not matched to a gene: 8. This CDR3 contains 15 residues. The CDR3 reads CASSLGPGQGNEQYF. The CDR3 DNA sequence: TGTGCCAGCAGCTTGGGTCCGGGACAGGGAAACGAGCAGTACTTC.

The genes are TRBV18 and TRBJ2-7; 10 bases agree with TRBD2. CDR3 length: 14 amino acids. Germline-derived CDR1 and CDR2 are KGHSH and LQKENI. J was trimmed by 0 bases and V by 8 bases; bases with no gene match: 4. CDR3 DNA sequence: TGTGCCAGCCAACCTAGCGGGGGCTCCTACGAGCAGTACTTC. Encoded protein: CASQPSGGSYEQYF.

The V gene is TRBV29-1, the J gene TRBJ2-3; TRBD1 aligns across 9 bases. Trimming cost V 5 bases and J 3 bases; bases outside gene matches: 9. The CDR3 runs to 15 residues. From germline, CDR1 is SQVTM and CDR2 ANQGSEA. The CDR3 region has the DNA TGCAGCGTTAGAAGGCTGGGACAGGGAACAGATACGCAGTATTTT. It specifies CSVRRLGQGTDTQYF.

CDR3 coding DNA: TGTGCAAGTCGCTTCCCCCAGGGGGTCCTACTGAGCTCCTACAATGAGCAGTTCTTC. It encodes CASRFPQGVLLSSYNEQFF. The chain couples TRBV12-2 to TRBJ2-1; the table's TRBD1 call for D was not verified on the DNA. TRBV12-2 is a recognized pseudogene. The length of the CDR3 is 19 residues.

This chain links TRBV11-3 with TRBJ2-1, with D perhaps matching TRBD2 (6 bases). Germline CDR1 SGHNT, CDR2 YENEEA. This CDR3 is 16 amino acids long. The germline V and J ends were trimmed by 1 base and 0 bases, with 10 bases remaining between them. CDR3 in amino acids: CASSLVGGVSYNEQFF. CDR3 in DNA: TGTGCCAGCAGCTTAGTGGGCGGGGTCTCCTACAATGAGCAGTTCTTC.